This T cell receptor beta chain is from a study of low-dose radiotherapy and immunotherapy resistance in tumors. The time point: before trial treatment. Donors were treated with nivolumab, ipilimumab, aspirin, and low-dose cyclophosphamide and radiotherapy. Primers targeting TRAV and TRBV primed first-strand cDNA, covering alpha and beta chains. The TCRs were subjected to amplification over roughly 18 PCR cycles employing a constant-region primer in conjunction with a V-primer adapter. TCRdb re-called the reads through MiXCR, storing one row per CDR3 protein. The table lists tens of thousands of distinct CDR3 sequences, over 15% of them singletons. There are 13 residues in the CDR3. V was pared by 6 bases and J by 5 bases, with 11 bases between. This clonotype was counted at least ten times.

This TCR derives from a male donor with prostate cancer. Sample: PBMCs, taken before treatment. The chain employs TRBV12-3 or TRBV12-4 and TRBJ1-5, with a possible D match to TRBD1 (6 bases). CDR3: CASREGGDQPQHF. The CDR3 DNA reads TGTGCCAGCAGGGAGGGGGGAGATCAGCCCCAGCATTTT.